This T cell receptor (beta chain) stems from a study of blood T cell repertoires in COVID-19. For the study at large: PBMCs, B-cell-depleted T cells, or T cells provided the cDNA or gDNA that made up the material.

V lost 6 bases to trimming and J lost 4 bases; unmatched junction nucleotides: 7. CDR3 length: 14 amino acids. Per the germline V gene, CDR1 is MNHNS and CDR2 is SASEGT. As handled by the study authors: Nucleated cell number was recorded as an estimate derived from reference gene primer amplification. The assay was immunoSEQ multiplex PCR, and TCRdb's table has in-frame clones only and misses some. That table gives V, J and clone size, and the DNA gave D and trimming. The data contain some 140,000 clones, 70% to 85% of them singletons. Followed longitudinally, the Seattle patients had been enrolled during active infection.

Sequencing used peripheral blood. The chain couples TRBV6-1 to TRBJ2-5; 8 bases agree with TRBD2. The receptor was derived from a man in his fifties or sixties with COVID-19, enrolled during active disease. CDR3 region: CASSHGGVAETQYF. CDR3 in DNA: TGTGCCAGCAGCCACGGGGGGGTGGCAGAGACCCAGTACTTC.